This T cell receptor beta chain was captured in a study of T-cell memory formation after mild COVID-19. About the research overall: TCR clusters were mostly confined to one donor each.

The trim removed 4 bases at V and 7 bases at J, leaving 5 bases unmatched. This CDR3 has 14 residues. Germline V gene data show CDR1 as MNHNS and CDR2 as SASEGT. Employing constant-segment primers, 5'RACE generated TCR alpha and TCR beta cDNA libraries bearing sample barcodes and UMIs. Using its own MiXCR run on the 5' RACE reads, TCRdb lists one record per CDR3 protein. The data contain hundreds of thousands of distinct CDR3 sequences, roughly 25% of them seen just once; the ten biggest clones take up approximately 13%. Points from the study as a whole: Clones contracting over day 15 to 85 were CD4/CD8 balanced, with later expanders leaning CD4+. For contracting clones, CD4+ ones sat mainly in CM and EM, CD8+ in EMRA.

Note on this clonotype: Its antigen is not known.

The sequencing sample was made of PBMCs or a T cell subset sorted from them (not recorded which). The receptor comes from an adult woman who had mild COVID-19 (a few samples of this study predate the infection). Cell type and time point are not known. This chain connects TRBV6-1 to TRBJ2-1; 9 bases fit TRBD2. The CDR3 nucleotides are TGTGCCAGCAGTGCAGCGGGGGGCTGGAATGAGCAGTTCTTC. Encoded protein: CASSAAGGWNEQFF.